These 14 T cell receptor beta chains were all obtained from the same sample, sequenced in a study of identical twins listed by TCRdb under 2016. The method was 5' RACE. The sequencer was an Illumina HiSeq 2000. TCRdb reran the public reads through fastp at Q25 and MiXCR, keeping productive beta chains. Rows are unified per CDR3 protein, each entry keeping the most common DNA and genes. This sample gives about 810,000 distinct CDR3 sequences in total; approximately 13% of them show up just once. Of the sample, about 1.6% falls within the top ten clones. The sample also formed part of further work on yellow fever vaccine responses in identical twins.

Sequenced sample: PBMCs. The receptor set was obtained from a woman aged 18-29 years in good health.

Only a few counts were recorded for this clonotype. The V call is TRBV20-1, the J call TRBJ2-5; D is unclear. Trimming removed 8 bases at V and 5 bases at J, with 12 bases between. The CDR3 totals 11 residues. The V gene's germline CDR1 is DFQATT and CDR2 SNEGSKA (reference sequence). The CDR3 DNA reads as TGCAGTCATAGGGCCCTGGAGACCCAGTACTTC. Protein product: CSHRALETQYF.

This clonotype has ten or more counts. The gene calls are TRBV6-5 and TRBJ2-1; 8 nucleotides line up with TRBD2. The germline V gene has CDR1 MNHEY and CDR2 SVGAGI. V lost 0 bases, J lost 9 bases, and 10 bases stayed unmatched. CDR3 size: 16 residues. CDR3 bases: TGTGCCAGCAGTTACTCGTGGACTAGCTTTGGGAGTGAGCAGTTCTTC. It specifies CASSYSWTSFGSEQFF.

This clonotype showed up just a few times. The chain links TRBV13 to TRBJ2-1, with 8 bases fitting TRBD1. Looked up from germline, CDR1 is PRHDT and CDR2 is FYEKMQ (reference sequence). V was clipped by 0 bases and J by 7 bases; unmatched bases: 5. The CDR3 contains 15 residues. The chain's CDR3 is CASSLGDRALNEQFF. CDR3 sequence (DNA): TGTGCCAGCAGCTTAGGGGACAGGGCTTTGAATGAGCAGTTCTTC.

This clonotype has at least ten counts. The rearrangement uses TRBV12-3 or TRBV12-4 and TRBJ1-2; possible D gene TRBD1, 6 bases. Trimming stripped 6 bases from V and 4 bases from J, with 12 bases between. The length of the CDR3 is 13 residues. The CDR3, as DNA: TGTGCCAGCAGGAAAGGACAGACCTATGGCTACACCTTC. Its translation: CASRKGQTYGYTF.

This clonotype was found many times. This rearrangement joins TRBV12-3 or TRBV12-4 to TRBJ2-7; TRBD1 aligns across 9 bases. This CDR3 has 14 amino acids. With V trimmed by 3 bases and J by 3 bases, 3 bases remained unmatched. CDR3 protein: CASSLGQGFYEQYV. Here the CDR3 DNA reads TGTGCCAGCAGTTTGGGACAGGGCTTCTACGAGCAGTACGTC.

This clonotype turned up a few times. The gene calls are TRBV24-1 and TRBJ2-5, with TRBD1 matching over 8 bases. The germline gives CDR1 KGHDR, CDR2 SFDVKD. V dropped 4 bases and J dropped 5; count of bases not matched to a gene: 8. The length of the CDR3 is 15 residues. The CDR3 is CATSDPGGARETQYF. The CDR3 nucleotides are TGTGCCACCAGTGACCCAGGGGGCGCGAGGGAGACCCAGTACTTC.

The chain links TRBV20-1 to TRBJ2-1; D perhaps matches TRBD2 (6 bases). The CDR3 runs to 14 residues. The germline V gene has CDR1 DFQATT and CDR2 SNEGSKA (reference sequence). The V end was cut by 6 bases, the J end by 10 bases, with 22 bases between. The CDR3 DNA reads TGCAGTGCGAGGTCGGGACTCCTCAGCATGGAGCAGTTCTTC. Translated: CSARSGLLSMEQFF.

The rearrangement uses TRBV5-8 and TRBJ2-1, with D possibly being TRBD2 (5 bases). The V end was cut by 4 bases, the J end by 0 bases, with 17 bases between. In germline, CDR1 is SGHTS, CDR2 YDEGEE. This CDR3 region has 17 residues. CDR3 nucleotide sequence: TGTGCCAGCAGCGGCGGGTCTACAGTGAGCTCCTACAATGAGCAGTTCTTC. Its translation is CASSGGSTVSSYNEQFF.

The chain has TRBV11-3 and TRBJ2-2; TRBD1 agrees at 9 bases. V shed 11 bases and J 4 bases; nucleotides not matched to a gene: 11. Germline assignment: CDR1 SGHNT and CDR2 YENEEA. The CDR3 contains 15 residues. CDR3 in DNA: TGTGCCTGCTACCCCCGGGACAGGGTCACCGGGGAGCTGTTTTTT. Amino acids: CACYPRDRVTGELFF.

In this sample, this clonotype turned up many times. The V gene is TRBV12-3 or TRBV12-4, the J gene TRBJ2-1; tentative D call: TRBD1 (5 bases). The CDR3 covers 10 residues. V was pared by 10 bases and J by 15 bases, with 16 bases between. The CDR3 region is CATGIRSLFF. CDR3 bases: TGTGCCACAGGGATTAGATCCCTGTTCTTC.

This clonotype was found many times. The CDR3 region has the DNA TGTGCCAGCTACGCACCTCTCCGTACCTACGAGCAGTACGTC. Protein: CASYAPLRTYEQYV. The V gene is TRBV6-1, the J gene TRBJ2-7, with unresolved D. Germline CDR1 reads MNHNS; CDR2 reads SASEGT. V was cut by 8 bases and J by 2 bases, with 16 bases left in between. This CDR3 has 14 amino acids.

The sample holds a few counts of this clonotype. The CDR3: CSAQSWWCTQYF. Written as DNA, the CDR3 is TGCAGTGCCCAGTCGTGGTGGTGTACGCAGTATTTT. The chain combines TRBV20-1 with TRBJ2-3; D remains ambiguous. Between the trimmed V and J ends, which lost 6 bases and 8 bases, there was a span of 15 bases. This CDR3 is built from 12 residues. Germline loops: CDR1 DFQATT, CDR2 SNEGSKA (reference sequence).

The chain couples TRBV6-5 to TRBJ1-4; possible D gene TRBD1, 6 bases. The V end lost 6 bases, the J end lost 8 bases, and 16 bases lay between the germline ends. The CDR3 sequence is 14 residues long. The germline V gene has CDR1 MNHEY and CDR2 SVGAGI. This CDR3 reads CASRLQGEGEKLFF. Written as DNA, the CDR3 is TGTGCCAGCAGATTACAGGGAGAGGGGGAAAAACTGTTTTTT.

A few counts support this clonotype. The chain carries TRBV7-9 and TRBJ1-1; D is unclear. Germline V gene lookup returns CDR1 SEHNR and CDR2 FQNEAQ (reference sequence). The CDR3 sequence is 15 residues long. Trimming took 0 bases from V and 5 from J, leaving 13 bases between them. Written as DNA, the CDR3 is TGTGCCAGCAGCTTAGCTGAGGGAGATTGGACTGAAGCTTTCTTT. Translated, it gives CASSLAEGDWTEAFF.